This T cell receptor (beta chain) was sequenced in a study of blood T cell repertoires in COVID-19. The CDR3 is 16 residues long. Looked up from germline, CDR1 is LNHDA and CDR2 is SQIVND (reference sequence). Trimming removed 7 bases from V and 0 bases from J, with 18 bases in between. Profiled with immunoSEQ multiplex PCR; TCRdb holds only in-frame clones, not every one. Among 150,000 or so clones, roughly 93% were seen once, and the ten largest hold approximately 2%. The chain couples TRBV19 to TRBJ1-1; possibly TRBD1 for D (6 bases). This sequence was found in a man aged 18 to 29 with acute or convalescent COVID-19. The sequencing input was peripheral blood. The CDR3 DNA sequence: TGTGCCAGTAAGGTACCGGGACACTATATGAACACTGAAGCTTTCTTT. Translating it yields CASKVPGHYMNTEAFF.